The 25 T cell receptor beta chains in this list originate from one sample, sequenced in a study of OX40 agonist ivuxolimab in advanced cancers. Clones were sequenced by immunoSEQ multiplex PCR, and TCRdb holds only the in-frame ones, with some missing. There are tens of thousands of clones in the sample; about 85% occur only once, and roughly 0.67% lies in the top ten. This material consisted of CD4+ or CD8+ T cells sorted from blood, taken in a trial of the OX40 agonist ivuxolimab. These receptors were taken from an adult with an advanced solid tumor such as melanoma, head and neck, liver or kidney cancer.

V usage is TRBV29-1 and J usage is TRBJ1-1; D call uncertain. Between the trimmed V and J ends, which lost 6 bases and 0 bases, there was a span of 11 bases. The germline CDR1 and CDR2 sequences are SQVTM and ANQGSEA. This CDR3 has 13 residues. DNA of the CDR3: TGCAGCGTCCATCTTACCATGAACACTGAAGCTTTCTTT. Translation gives CSVHLTMNTEAFF.

The CDR3 nucleotides are TGCGCCAGCAGCGAATTACAGGAGCCTAGTGGCTACACCTTC. Its protein is CASSELQEPSGYTF. The rearrangement uses TRBV5-1 and TRBJ1-2, with a possible D match to TRBD1 (5 bases). The ends were cut back, 4 bases at V and 7 bases at J, with 17 bases in the middle. This CDR3 contains 14 residues. Germline V gene sequence: CDR1 SGHRS, CDR2 YFSETQ.

The V gene is TRBV18, the J gene TRBJ2-2, with 7 bases aligning to TRBD1. The CDR3 totals 15 residues. Looked up from germline, CDR1 is KGHSH and CDR2 is LQKENI. The junction had 8 bases not matched to a gene; V was cut back by 3 bases and J by 7 bases. CDR3 in amino acids: CASSPTGPKDGELFF. CDR3 DNA sequence: TGTGCCAGCTCACCGACAGGGCCTAAGGACGGGGAGCTGTTTTTT.

The chain carries TRBV5-8 and TRBJ2-3; the D gene is possibly TRBD1 (6 bases). The CDR3 length is 14 residues. CDR1 SGHTS and CDR2 YDEGEE come from the germline V gene. The V and J ends lost 2 bases and 2 bases respectively, with 9 bases between them. CDR3 nucleotides: TGTGCCAGCAGCTTCGGACAGCCCACAGATACGCAGTATTTT. Amino acids: CASSFGQPTDTQYF.

V is TRBV11-2 and J is TRBJ2-4; TRBD2 aligns across 10 bases. The CDR3 is 16 residues long. The V gene's germline CDR1 is SGHAT and CDR2 FQNNGV. V lost 2 bases and J lost 9; bases outside the gene matches: 10. CDR3 sequence (DNA): TGTGCCAGCAGCTTAAACCTAGCGGGAGTCGTTGGCATTCAGTACTTC. This codes for CASSLNLAGVVGIQYF.

V and J are TRBV5-1 and TRBJ2-7, with D hard to call. V gave up 2 bases and J gave up 2 bases, with 11 bases separating them. This CDR3 has 14 amino acids. The germline V gene encodes CDR1 SGHRS and CDR2 YFSETQ. CDR3 sequence reads: CASSLGERTYEQYF. The DNA of the CDR3 is TGCGCCAGCAGCTTAGGTGAAAGGACCTACGAGCAGTACTTC.

This clone showed up just a few times. The V gene is TRBV5-6, the J gene TRBJ2-7, with unresolved D. The germline gives CDR1 SGHDT, CDR2 YYEEEE. The length of the CDR3 is 15 residues. Trimming stripped 0 bases from V and 11 bases from J, with 21 bases between. The CDR3 here is CASSLGPAAASKEYF. The CDR3, as DNA: TGTGCCAGCAGCTTGGGGCCAGCCGCCGCCTCGAAGGAGTACTTC.

The V gene is TRBV4-2, the J gene TRBJ1-5, with no clear D. Germline V gene data show CDR1 as LGHNA and CDR2 as YNFKEQ. This CDR3 is built from 16 residues. The ends were cut back, 0 bases at V and 2 bases at J, with 11 bases in the middle. As DNA, the CDR3 is TGTGCCAGCAGCCAAGATCTATCGCTCCGCAATCAGCCCCAGCATTTT. It yields the protein CASSQDLSLRNQPQHF.

This chain links TRBV9 with TRBJ2-3; 8 positions match TRBD1. The J segment lost 0 bases and the V segment lost 3 bases, leaving 9 bases of the junction unmatched. The CDR3 is 17 residues long. Germline V CDR1 and CDR2: SGDLS, YYNGEE. Here the CDR3 reads CASSAGDRTESTDTQYF. CDR3 nucleotide sequence: TGTGCCAGCAGCGCGGGGGACAGGACTGAAAGCACAGATACGCAGTATTTT. Looking up the rest from reference TRBV9 and TRBJ2-3 gives the full variable domain: DSGVTQTPKHLITATGQRVTLRCSPRSGDLSVYWYQQSLDQGLQFLIQYYNGEERAKGNILERFSAQQFPDLHSELNLSSLELGDSALYFCASSAGDRTESTDTQYFGPGTRLTVL.

In this sample, this clone turned up once. The chain has TRBV19 and TRBJ2-5, with D tentatively TRBD2 (6 bases). Germline V gives CDR1 LNHDA, CDR2 SQIVND (reference sequence). The CDR3 consists of 16 residues. Trimming cost V 0 bases and J 5 bases, with 16 bases left between them. CDR3 DNA: TGTGCCAGTAGTATAGATCGGCCCGGGAGTTGGGAGACCCAGTACTTC. Encoded protein: CASSIDRPGSWETQYF. Variable domain in full (rest from reference TRBV19 and TRBJ2-5): DGGITQSPKYLFRKEGQNVTLSCEQNLNHDAMYWYRQDPGQGLRLIYYSQIVNDFQKGDIAEGYSVSREKKESFPLTVTSAQKNPTAFYLCASSIDRPGSWETQYFGPGTRLLVL.

V and J are TRBV7-3 and TRBJ2-3, with 9 bases aligning to TRBD2. The CDR3 length is 17 residues. Per germline, CDR1 SGHTA and CDR2 FQGTGA. Trimming took 1 base from V and 2 from J; bases not matched to a gene: 7. CDR3: CASSLRAGGGNTDTQYF. DNA for the CDR3: TGTGCCAGCAGCTTAAGGGCGGGAGGGGGTAACACAGATACGCAGTATTTT.

The count of this clone is one. The genes are TRBV10-3 and TRBJ2-1, with D uncertain. The CDR3 runs 16 residues. V was pared by 2 bases and J by 0 bases, with 11 bases between. Germline loops: CDR1 ENHRY, CDR2 SYGVKD. The CDR3 region has the DNA TGTGCCATCAGTGAGAGCGAGCGAATCTCCTACAATGAGCAGTTCTTC. Translated, it gives CAISESERISYNEQFF.

V gene TRBV7-2 combines with J gene TRBJ2-7; TRBD1 matches at 7 bases. In germline, CDR1 is SGHTA, CDR2 FQGNSA. The V segment lost 5 bases and the J segment 12 bases; nucleotides outside the gene matches: 10. CDR3 length: 12 residues. CDR3 protein: CASSPEGQSRYF. The CDR3 DNA reads as TGTGCCAGCAGCCCTGAGGGACAGAGTAGGTACTTC.

The genes are TRBV30 and TRBJ1-5; D is perhaps TRBD1 (6 bases). This CDR3 contains 14 residues. The V end lost 0 bases, the J end lost 5 bases, and 11 bases lay between the germline ends. Germline CDR1 is GTSNPN and CDR2 is SVGIG (reference sequence). The CDR3 sequence: CAWSVTRTDQPQHF. CDR3 DNA: TGTGCCTGGAGTGTAACCAGGACAGATCAGCCCCAGCATTTT.

The CDR3 nucleotides read TGTGCCAGCAGCCTCGAGGGGGCGAACACTGAAGCTTTCTTT. Protein: CASSLEGANTEAFF. V gene TRBV4-2 combines with J gene TRBJ1-1; TRBD1 aligns across 7 bases. The CDR3 covers 14 residues. CDR1 is LGHNA and CDR2 is YNFKEQ in the germline V gene. J was trimmed by 1 base and V by 4 bases; bases with no gene match: 3.

This chain connects TRBV15 to TRBJ1-2, with D possibly TRBD1 on 5 matching bases. Germline V gene lookup returns CDR1 LNHNV and CDR2 YYDKDF (reference sequence). This CDR3 is built from 13 residues. The V end was cut by 5 bases, the J end by 3 bases, with 10 bases between. The CDR3 here is CATSPRGDYGYTF. The CDR3 coding sequence is TGTGCCACCAGCCCACGAGGGGACTATGGCTACACCTTC.

The chain joins TRBV28 to TRBJ1-2; D ambiguous. The germline gives CDR1 MDHEN, CDR2 SYDVKM. There are 14 residues in the CDR3. Trimming left V 6 bases short and J 7 bases short, with 18 bases between. This chain's CDR3 is CASSQGSQSAGYTF. Here the CDR3 DNA reads TGTGCCAGCAGCCAAGGGTCCCAGAGCGCTGGCTACACCTTC.

The CDR3 loop reads CASSVDLQMNTEAFF. The CDR3 DNA sequence: TGTGCCAGCAGCGTAGATCTTCAGATGAACACTGAAGCTTTCTTT. The chain is built from TRBV9 and TRBJ1-1; D gene uncertain. CDR3 length equals 15 residues. The V and J ends lost 0 bases and 0 bases respectively, with 9 bases between them. CDR1 SGDLS and CDR2 YYNGEE come from the germline V gene.

V and J are TRBV7-9 and TRBJ2-5, with D possibly TRBD2 on 5 matching bases. Per the germline V gene, CDR1 is SEHNR and CDR2 is FQNEAQ (reference sequence). Trimming shortened V by 11 bases and J by 0 bases, and 13 bases separated the two germline ends. The CDR3 is 13 residues long. Here the CDR3 DNA reads TGTGCCGCCCAGGAGGAGAACCAAGAGACCCAGTACTTC. As protein: CAAQEENQETQYF.

This clone was seen just once. The genes are TRBV11-1 and TRBJ2-7, with 7 bases lining up with TRBD2. V was clipped by 1 base and J by 3 bases; unmatched bases: 6. Germline CDR1 is SGHAT and CDR2 is FQDESV (reference sequence). The CDR3 loop spans 15 amino acids. The CDR3: CASSLDPSGYYEQYF. In DNA form, the CDR3 reads TGTGCCAGCAGCTTAGACCCTAGCGGATACTACGAGCAGTACTTC.

The genes are TRBV4-2 and TRBJ2-1; 10 positions agree with TRBD2. Unmatched junction bases numbered 10, after V lost 1 base and J lost 10 bases. The length of the CDR3 is 16 residues. Germline lookup yields CDR1 LGHNA and CDR2 YNFKEQ. The DNA of the CDR3 is TGTGCCAGCAGCCAAGCTGGACTAGCGGAACGGGAGGAGCAGTTCTTC. Translated, it gives CASSQAGLAEREEQFF.

The chain employs TRBV5-1 and TRBJ2-5; 14 bases are shared with TRBD2. The V gene end was trimmed by 1 base and the J gene end by 5 bases; junction bases not matched to a gene: 7. Germline values: CDR1 SGHRS, CDR2 YFSETQ. The CDR3 runs 17 residues. CDR3 nucleotides: TGCGCCAGCAGCTTGACCGGGACTAGCGGGAGACTGGAGACCCAGTACTTC. It codes for CASSLTGTSGRLETQYF.

The J gene is TRBJ1-1, the V gene TRBV7-3; no firm D call. Trimming shortened V by 5 bases and J by 0 bases, and 7 bases separated the two germline ends. Per germline, CDR1 SGHTA and CDR2 FQGTGA. The CDR3 has 13 amino acids. The chain's CDR3 is CASSDTMNTEAFF. CDR3 DNA: TGTGCCAGCAGCGACACAATGAACACTGAAGCTTTCTTT. The full variable domain, its missing parts supplied by reference TRBV7-3 and TRBJ1-1, is GAGVSQTPSNKVTEKGKYVELRCDPISGHTALYWYRQSLGQGPEFLIYFQGTGAADDSGLPNDRFFAVRPEGSVSTLKIQRTERGDSAVYLCASSDTMNTEAFFGQGTRLTVV.

The chain links TRBV18 to TRBJ2-7; no clear D gene. Trimming shortened V by 2 bases and J by 5 bases, and 10 bases separated the two germline ends. Germline V gene sequence: CDR1 KGHSH, CDR2 LQKENI. The length of the CDR3 is 13 residues. The CDR3 sequence is CASSPSGQDEQYF. The CDR3 DNA reads TGTGCCAGCTCACCAAGTGGGCAGGACGAGCAGTACTTC.

The chain employs TRBV28 and TRBJ1-1; unclear D gene. Trimming shortened V by 6 bases and J by 7 bases, and 12 bases separated the two germline ends. The CDR3 contains 12 residues. CDR1 MDHEN and CDR2 SYDVKM come from the germline V gene. The CDR3 protein is CASRNQWLEAFF. The CDR3 region has the DNA TGTGCCAGCAGGAATCAGTGGCTTGAAGCTTTCTTT.